This TCR beta chain was sequenced in a study of blood T cell repertoires in COVID-19. Study information: Acute-phase and convalescent COVID-19 samples originated in the United States, Italy and Spain. T cells, B-cell-depleted T cells, or PBMCs provided the cDNA or gDNA that served as material.

Germline V gene data show CDR1 as GTSNPN and CDR2 as SVGIG (reference sequence). The V gene lost 7 bases and the J gene lost 2 bases, with 13 bases spanning the gap. The CDR3 loop spans 13 amino acids. Study processing details: Amplification from reference gene primers served as the basis for estimated nucleated cell counts. The method was immunoSEQ multiplex PCR; TCRdb's version includes in-frame clones alone and lacks a portion of them. The V and J calls and clone size were taken over from that table, and D and trimming were inferred from the DNA. Here the sample spans a few hundred thousand clones, roughly 89% being singletons.

This chain connects TRBV30 to TRBJ2-3; D perhaps matches TRBD1 (5 bases). The sample taken for sequencing was peripheral blood. The origin of this receptor is a woman aged 40 to 55 who had recovered from COVID-19. The CDR3 protein is CASHRQHTDTQYF. The CDR3 DNA sequence: TGTGCCTCCCACAGGCAGCACACAGATACGCAGTATTTT.